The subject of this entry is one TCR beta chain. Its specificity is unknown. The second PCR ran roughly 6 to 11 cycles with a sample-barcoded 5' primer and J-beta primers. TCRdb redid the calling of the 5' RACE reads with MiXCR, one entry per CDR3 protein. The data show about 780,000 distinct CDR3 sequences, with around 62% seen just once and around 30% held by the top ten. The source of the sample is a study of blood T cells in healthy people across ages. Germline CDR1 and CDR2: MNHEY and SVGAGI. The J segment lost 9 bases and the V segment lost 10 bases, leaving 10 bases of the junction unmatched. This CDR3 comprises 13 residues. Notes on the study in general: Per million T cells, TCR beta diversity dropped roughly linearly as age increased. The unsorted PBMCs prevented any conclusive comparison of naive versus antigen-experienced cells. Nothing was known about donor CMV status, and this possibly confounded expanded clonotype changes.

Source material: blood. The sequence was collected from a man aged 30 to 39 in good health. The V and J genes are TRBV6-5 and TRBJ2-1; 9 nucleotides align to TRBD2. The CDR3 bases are TGTGCCAACAGCAGGACTAGCGAGGGTGAGCAGTTCTTC. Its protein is CANSRTSEGEQFF.